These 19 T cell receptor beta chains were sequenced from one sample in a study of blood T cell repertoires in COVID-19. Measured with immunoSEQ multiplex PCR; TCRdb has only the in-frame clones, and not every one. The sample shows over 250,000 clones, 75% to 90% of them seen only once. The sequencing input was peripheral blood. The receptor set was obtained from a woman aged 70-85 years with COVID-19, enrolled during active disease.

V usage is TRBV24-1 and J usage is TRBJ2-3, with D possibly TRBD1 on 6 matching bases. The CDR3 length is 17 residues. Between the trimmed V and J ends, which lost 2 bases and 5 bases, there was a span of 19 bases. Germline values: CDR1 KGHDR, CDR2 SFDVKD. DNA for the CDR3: TGTGCCACCAGTGATTGGGATACAGGGTTGATGGGAGATACGCAGTATTTT. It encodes CATSDWDTGLMGDTQYF.

The CDR3 protein is CSVNPGLEVDTQYF. The CDR3 nucleotides are TGCAGCGTTAACCCGGGACTAGAGGTAGATACGCAGTATTTT. The genes are TRBV29-1 and TRBJ2-3, with 8 bases fitting TRBD2. CDR1 SQVTM and CDR2 ANQGSEA come from the germline V gene. The CDR3 is made up of 14 amino acids. J gave up 5 bases and V 5 bases, and 9 bases lay outside the gene matches.

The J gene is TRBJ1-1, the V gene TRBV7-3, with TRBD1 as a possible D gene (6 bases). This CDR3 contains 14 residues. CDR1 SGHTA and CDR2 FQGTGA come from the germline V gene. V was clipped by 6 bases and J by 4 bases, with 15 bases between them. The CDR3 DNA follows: TGTGCCAGCAGGGATGGGCAGGGGAGCACTGAAGCTTTCTTT. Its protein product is CASRDGQGSTEAFF.

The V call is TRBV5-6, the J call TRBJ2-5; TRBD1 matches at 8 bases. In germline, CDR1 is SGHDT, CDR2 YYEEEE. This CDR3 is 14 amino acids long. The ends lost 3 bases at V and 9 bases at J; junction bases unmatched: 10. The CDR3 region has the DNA TGTGCCAGCAGCTCATGGACAGGGCCTGGGGCCCAGTACTTC. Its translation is CASSSWTGPGAQYF.

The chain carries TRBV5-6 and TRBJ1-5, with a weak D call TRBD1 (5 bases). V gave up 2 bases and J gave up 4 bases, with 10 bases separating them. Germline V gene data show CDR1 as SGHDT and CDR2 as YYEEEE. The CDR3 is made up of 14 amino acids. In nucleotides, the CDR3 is TGTGCCAGCAGCTTTGCAGGGCGAAATCAGCCCCAGCATTTT. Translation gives CASSFAGRNQPQHF.

The CDR3, as DNA: TGTGCCAGCAGTTACGGGGCCCCCGGGAATGAGCAGTTCTTC. Translation: CASSYGAPGNEQFF. The chain combines TRBV6-5 with TRBJ2-1; D is perhaps TRBD1 (5 bases). The CDR3 runs to 14 residues. The germline V gene encodes CDR1 MNHEY and CDR2 SVGAGI. Trimming pared 2 bases from V and 7 bases from J, leaving 12 bases between.

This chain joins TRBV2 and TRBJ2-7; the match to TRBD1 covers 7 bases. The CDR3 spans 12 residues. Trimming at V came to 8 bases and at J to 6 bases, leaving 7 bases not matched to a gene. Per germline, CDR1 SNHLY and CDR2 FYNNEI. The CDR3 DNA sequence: TGTGCCAGCCCCTCGACAGGGCCCGAGCAGTACTTC. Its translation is CASPSTGPEQYF. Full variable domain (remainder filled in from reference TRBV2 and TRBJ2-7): EPEVTQTPSHQVTQMGQEVILRCVPISNHLYFYWYRQILGQKVEFLVSFYNNEISEKSEIFDDQFSVERPDGSNFTLKIRSTKLEDSAMYFCASPSTGPEQYFGPGTRLTVT.

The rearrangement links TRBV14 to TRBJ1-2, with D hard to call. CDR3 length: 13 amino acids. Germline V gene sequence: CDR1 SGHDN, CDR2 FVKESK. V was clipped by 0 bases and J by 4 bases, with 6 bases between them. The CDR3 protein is CASSQDLLYGYTF. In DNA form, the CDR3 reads TGTGCCAGCAGCCAAGATCTCCTCTATGGCTACACCTTC.

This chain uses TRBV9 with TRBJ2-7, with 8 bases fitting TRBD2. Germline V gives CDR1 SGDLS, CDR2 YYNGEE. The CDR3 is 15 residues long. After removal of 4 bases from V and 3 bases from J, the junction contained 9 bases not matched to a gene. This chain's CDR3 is CASSPGPGGRYEQYF. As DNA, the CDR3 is TGTGCCAGCAGCCCGGGGCCGGGGGGGCGCTACGAGCAGTACTTC.

CDR3 bases: TGTGCCAGCAGCTTATCACAGGGTTCGGGAAACACCATATATTTT. Protein sequence: CASSLSQGSGNTIYF. The rearrangement uses TRBV11-2 and TRBJ1-3; tentative D call: TRBD1 (6 bases). Germline CDR1 and CDR2: SGHAT and FQNNGV. V was clipped by 2 bases and J by 4 bases, with 12 bases between them. The CDR3 totals 15 residues.

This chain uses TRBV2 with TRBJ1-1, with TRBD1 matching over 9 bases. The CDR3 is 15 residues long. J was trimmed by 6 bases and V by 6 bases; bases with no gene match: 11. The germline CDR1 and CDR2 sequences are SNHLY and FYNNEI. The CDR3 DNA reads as TGTGCCAGCAGGGACAGGGGCAAGCTGGCCCCTGAAGCTTTCTTT. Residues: CASRDRGKLAPEAFF.

Here the CDR3 reads CSVVDSSYEQYF. DNA for the CDR3: TGCAGCGTCGTAGACAGTTCCTACGAGCAGTACTTC. V gene TRBV29-1 combines with J gene TRBJ2-7, with a weak D call TRBD1 (5 bases). The CDR3 sequence is 12 residues long. Deletions cut 6 bases from V and 1 base from J, with 10 bases between. Germline lookup yields CDR1 SQVTM and CDR2 ANQGSEA.

The CDR3 sequence: CASTPGTGRVGYGYTF. In DNA, the CDR3 is TGTGCCAGCACCCCCGGAACAGGGCGCGTCGGTTATGGCTACACCTTC. The V and J genes are TRBV2 and TRBJ1-2; perhaps TRBD1 as D (6 bases). The CDR3 runs to 16 residues. CDR1 SNHLY and CDR2 FYNNEI come from the germline V gene. V lost 7 bases and J 5 bases, leaving 23 bases between the germline ends.

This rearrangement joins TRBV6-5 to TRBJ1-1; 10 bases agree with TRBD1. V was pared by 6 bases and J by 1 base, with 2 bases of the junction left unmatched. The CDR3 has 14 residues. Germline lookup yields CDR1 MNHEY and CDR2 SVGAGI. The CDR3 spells CASSRQGANTEAFF. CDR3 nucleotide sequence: TGTGCCAGCAGCAGACAGGGGGCGAACACTGAAGCTTTCTTT.

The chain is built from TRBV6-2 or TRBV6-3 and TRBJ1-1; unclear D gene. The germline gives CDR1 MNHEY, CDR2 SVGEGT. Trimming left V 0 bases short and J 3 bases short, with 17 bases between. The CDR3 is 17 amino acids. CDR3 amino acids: CASSYSIQLVRDTEAFF. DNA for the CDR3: TGTGCCAGCAGTTACTCGATCCAATTAGTGCGGGACACTGAAGCTTTCTTT.

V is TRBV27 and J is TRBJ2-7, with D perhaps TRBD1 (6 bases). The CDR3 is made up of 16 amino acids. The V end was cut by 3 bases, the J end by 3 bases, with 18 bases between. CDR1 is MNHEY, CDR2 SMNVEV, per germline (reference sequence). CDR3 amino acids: CASSLGIAGVIYEQYF. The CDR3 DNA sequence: TGTGCCAGCAGTTTGGGGATTGCAGGGGTCATCTACGAGCAGTACTTC.

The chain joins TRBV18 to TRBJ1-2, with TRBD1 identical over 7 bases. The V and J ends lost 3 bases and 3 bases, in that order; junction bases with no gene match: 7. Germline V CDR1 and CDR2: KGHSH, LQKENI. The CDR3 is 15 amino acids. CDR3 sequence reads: CASSPVWTGDYGYTF. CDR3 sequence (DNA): TGTGCCAGCTCACCGGTCTGGACAGGTGACTATGGCTACACCTTC.

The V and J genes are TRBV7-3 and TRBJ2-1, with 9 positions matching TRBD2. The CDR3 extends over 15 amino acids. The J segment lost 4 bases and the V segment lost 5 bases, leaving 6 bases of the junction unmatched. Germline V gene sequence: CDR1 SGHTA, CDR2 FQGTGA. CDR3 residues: CASSRGLAGYNEQFF. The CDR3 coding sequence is TGTGCCAGCAGCCGCGGGCTAGCGGGATACAATGAGCAGTTCTTC.

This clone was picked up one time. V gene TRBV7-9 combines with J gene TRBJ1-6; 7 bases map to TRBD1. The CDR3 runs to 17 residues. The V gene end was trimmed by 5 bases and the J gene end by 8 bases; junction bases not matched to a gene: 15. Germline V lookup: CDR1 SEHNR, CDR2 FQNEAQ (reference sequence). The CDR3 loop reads CASSPARGGTAHSPLHF. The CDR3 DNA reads TGTGCCAGCAGCCCGGCCCGGGGTGGGACAGCTCATTCACCCCTCCACTTT.